The rows below give T cell receptor beta chains drawn from one sample of a study of molecular identifiers for immune sequencing clone quantification. TCRdb used MiXCR to reprocess the PCR reads, holding one entry per CDR3 protein. The table includes approximately 500,000 distinct CDR3 sequences, approximately 25% detected once. Sequenced: naive CD8+ T cells from blood, with Jurkat cell RNA spiked in. The receptors were gathered from a human donor in good health. Some libraries in this study had Jurkat cell RNA spiked in. Both conserved end residues are part of each CDR3. D genes are given only for firm matches.

cdr3_aa d_call v_call
CASSEPPSTEAFF NA TRBV10-2
CASSYSPGQVNTGELFF TRBD1 TRBV6-2/TRBV6-3
CSHRGTGAGGYTF TRBD1 TRBV29-1
CASSPRGRGKETQYF TRBD1 TRBV14
CAWSRDSSYNEQFF NA TRBV30
CASSGRQNSGANVLTF NA TRBV10-2
CASSQGTGSEAFF TRBD1 TRBV14
CASSLVQAEAFF NA TRBV7-2
CASTGIGTLQEPQYF NA TRBV7-6
CASSPQAAYEQYF NA TRBV7-9
CASRQDRKETQYF NA TRBV6-2/TRBV6-3
CASSEGQGAAGELFF TRBD1 TRBV2
CAWTTARQNYEQYF NA TRBV30
CASSQDVIAAYNEQFF NA TRBV4-3
CASSFEPSTGYEGNEQFF NA TRBV11-2
CAWNPGQGEWGEQYF TRBD1 TRBV30
CASSPKTGFGDEKLFF TRBD1 TRBV13
CASSTWTGLNTEAFF TRBD1 TRBV6-2/TRBV6-3
CTSKGITGDNSPLHF TRBD1 TRBV12-3/TRBV12-4
CASSFKDHHEDDTDTQYF NA TRBV7-6
CASSQSNRDYEAFF NA TRBV3-1
CASSLGGYNEQYF NA TRBV5-1
CASTQGIYNEQFF NA TRBV6-2/TRBV6-3
CSARATRDEYYGYTF NA TRBV20-1
CASSPHSSSYNEQFF NA TRBV11-2
CASSNLRLDRAYNEQFF TRBD1 TRBV7-6
CASSYSGTFPGEQYF NA TRBV27
CASSTRGANSPHHF NA TRBV12-3/TRBV12-4
CASSFSFQGQGTYEQYF TRBD1 TRBV6-2/TRBV6-3
CARQDSQETQYF NA TRBV19
CASTSLAGEPDTQYF TRBD2 TRBV6-6
CSARDVFGELAGGRDEQYF TRBD2 TRBV20-1
CASSWGTGEADTQYF TRBD1 TRBV5-1
CASSLAGNSGNTIYF NA TRBV7-6
CASSLGGGRGAQYF TRBD2 TRBV7-8
CASSIFSGGQGNYEQYF NA TRBV19
CASSNRAPYEQYF NA TRBV6-2/TRBV6-3
CAWAGMGSYNEQFF NA TRBV30
CASSSGQGPYNEQFF TRBD1 TRBV6-2/TRBV6-3
CASSQERQPNYGYTF NA TRBV4-1
CSAEGTSGSSTEQFF TRBD2 TRBV29-1
CSAGPLAGREQYF TRBD2 TRBV20-1